This T cell receptor (beta chain) was documented in a study of a mutant IDH1 vaccine in newly diagnosed glioma (dated by TCRdb to about 2021). Study-level background: Of the approximately 34 treated patients, around 62% were male and around 40% were female, and a mean age of about 37 years was recorded. Before enrollment, patients had received standard therapy of radiotherapy alone, temozolomide alone, or radiochemotherapy with temozolomide; most received the combination. Six visits were used for peripheral blood collection: V03 (baseline), V05, V07, V10, V12 and V13. For exploratory analyses, longitudinal TCRB deep sequencing was carried out in about two dozen treated patients wherever samples were available.

V is clipped by 0 bases and J by 6 bases, and the sequence between their germline boundaries is 8 bases long. Including cysteine and phenylalanine, the CDR3 has 13 amino acids. Only CDR3 DNA remains: 39 bases, in frame from the first base. The germline V gene sets CDR1 to SGHRS and CDR2 to YFSETQ. Study-wide conclusions, independent of this receptor: Vaccine-induced immune responses across multiple MHC alleles were detected in 93.3% of patients. Pseudoprogression appeared unrelated to alterations in the top peripheral T cell clonotypes detected by TCRB sequencing. According to the authors, sample limitations meant that analyses of patient blood samples could not be reproduced. PBMC samples for TCRB deep sequencing were selected based on availability.

The library came from the immunoSEQ multiplex PCR assay. The hsTCRB Kit was used according to the manufacturer's protocol to amplify rearranged TCR beta chain sequences. Sequencing of TCRB libraries was carried out on an Illumina MiSeq. The study's own analysis went as follows. The kit vendor's proprietary platform handled demultiplexing, trimming and gene mapping. The source is immuneACCESS, and TCRdb retained only in-frame sequences with V and J called. Part of the clones is not carried over; for the studies checked, unresolved V genes explain less than half of this, and the remainder is unexplained. V, J and clone size are those of that table, while D and trimming were read from the DNA. This sample lists some 16,000 clones; 95% were detected once. Approximately 3.8% of the sample is in the top ten clones. The sample's time point label is to be understood as: baseline, week 1 (first vaccination visit). Taken with the paper, the label for treatment or condition translates to: pre-vaccination baseline after standard-of-care therapy. Donors had newly diagnosed WHO grade 3 or 4 IDH1-mutant astrocytomas with loss of nuclear ATRX. The samples were drawn from NOA16, a multicentre, single-arm, open-label phase I trial in Germany that tested a mutant IDH1 peptide vaccine in humans for the first time. Visit V03 blood draws served as the baseline sample for immunogenicity testing. The DNeasy Blood and Tissue Kit was used to extract genomic DNA from EDTA blood for TCRB sequencing.

A note on this clone: Its antigen is currently not known. The record has no base qualities; no much larger clone is one base away.

Here the sequenced sample was peripheral blood mononuclear cells (PBMCs), taken from a glioma patient treated with radiotherapy, temozolomide or both. The sequence joins TRBV5-1 to TRBJ2-3; there is no confident call for the D gene. This receptor was obtained from a woman aged 18-29 years with glioma. Some clones in this sample may be carry-over from other donors' samples. CDR3 sequence: CASSLASADTQYF. The nucleotide sequence is given as TGCGCCAGCAGCTTGGCCAGCGCTGATACGCAGTATTTT.